The clone carrying this T cell receptor beta chain was seen a few times. This specimen comes from a study of T cells after yellow fever vaccination. TCRdb reanalysed the 5' RACE reads using MiXCR and keeps one entry per CDR3 protein. The sample has approximately 610,000 distinct CDR3 sequences, around 17% seen once. This CDR3 contains 14 residues. V was trimmed by 6 bases and J by 3 bases, leaving 15 bases between them. The V gene's germline CDR1 is MNHEY and CDR2 SVGEGT. The sequence was collected from a man younger than 35 who received the YFV17D yellow fever vaccine. This chain uses TRBV6-2 or TRBV6-3 with TRBJ2-7; D is ambiguous. The sequencing here drew on PBMCs, taken 5 days after the first yellow fever vaccination. CDR3: CASSADKRLYEQYF. CDR3 DNA: TGTGCCAGCAGCGCCGACAAAAGGCTCTACGAGCAGTACTTC.